Each of the 17 T cell receptor beta chains below was sequenced from the same sample in a study of beta chain features in type 1 diabetes. Findings and limits, study-wide: The study found moderately but significantly shorter TCRB CDR3s in all four CD4+ subsets of Type 1 diabetes patients.

Investigators reverse transcribed all isolated RNA, so they sequenced expressed TCRB transcripts. Only in-frame clones appear in the TCRdb table, and some are missing; sequencing was by immunoSEQ multiplex PCR. The sample records over 200,000 clones, under 13% being singletons. What these receptors recognize is not known. Sequencing input: naive CD4+ T cells from blood. The receptors come from a man aged 25 to 40 with type 1 diabetes.

The V and J genes are TRBV9 and TRBJ1-6; D is ambiguous. Germline values: CDR1 SGDLS, CDR2 YYNGEE. V shed 1 base and J shed 7 bases, with 9 bases lying between them. CDR3 length: 14 amino acids. The CDR3 loop is CASSVRVRNSPLHF. DNA for the CDR3: TGTGCCAGCAGCGTACGGGTCAGAAATTCACCCCTCCACTTT.

The V and J genes are TRBV6-6 and TRBJ1-5; 7 positions agree with TRBD1. CDR3 length: 15 amino acids. Germline CDR1 and CDR2: MNHNY and SVGAGI (reference sequence). Trimming at V came to 2 bases and at J to 3 bases, leaving 4 bases not matched to a gene. CDR3: CASSYRQGPNQPQHF. CDR3 sequence (DNA): TGTGCCAGCAGTTACCGACAGGGCCCCAATCAGCCCCAGCATTTT.

CDR3 sequence: CAISEHSGTGATREQYF. CDR3 DNA: TGTGCCATCAGTGAGCACTCCGGGACAGGGGCAACCCGGGAGCAGTACTTC. J is TRBJ2-7 and V is TRBV10-3, with 10 positions matching TRBD1. Germline-derived CDR1 and CDR2 are ENHRY and SYGVKD. This CDR3 contains 17 residues. The V gene end was trimmed by 2 bases and the J gene end by 7 bases; junction bases not matched to a gene: 14.

To note about this clone: Other nucleotide sequences in the sample specify the same CDR3. The chain carries TRBV9 and TRBJ2-5, with D perhaps TRBD2 (5 bases). Trimming took 0 bases from V and 1 from J, leaving 7 bases between them. CDR3 length: 14 amino acids. Germline V gives CDR1 SGDLS, CDR2 YYNGEE. The CDR3 nucleotides are TGTGCCAGCAGCGTAGGACGGGGCCAAGAGACCCAGTACTTC. Its protein product is CASSVGRGQETQYF.

This chain connects TRBV7-2 to TRBJ2-3; 7 bases fit TRBD2. The ends lost 5 bases at V and 5 bases at J; junction bases unmatched: 7. Germline lookup yields CDR1 SGHTA and CDR2 FQGNSA. The CDR3 is 14 residues long. The CDR3 is CASSLGGSGDTQYF. DNA of the CDR3: TGTGCCAGCAGCCTCGGGGGGTCCGGAGATACGCAGTATTTT.

This clone turned up a few times. The chain has TRBV5-4 and TRBJ2-2; D remains unclear. V was pared by 1 base and J by 0 bases, with 7 bases between. The length of the CDR3 is 15 residues. CDR1 and CDR2 (germline): SGHNT, YYREEE (reference sequence). The CDR3 region is CASSLTGANTGELFF. Here the CDR3 DNA reads TGTGCCAGCAGCTTGACTGGAGCGAACACCGGGGAGCTGTTTTTT.

J is TRBJ1-4 and V is TRBV5-1; D is unresolved. This CDR3 is 13 amino acids long. V shed 4 bases and J shed 5 bases, with 9 bases lying between them. In germline, CDR1 is SGHRS, CDR2 YFSETQ. The CDR3 DNA is TGCGCCAGCAGCCCCCTCGCGAATGAAAAACTGTTTTTT. This translates into CASSPLANEKLFF.

The table lists this clone with a few counts. The rearrangement uses TRBV18 and TRBJ1-2, with 7 nucleotides matching TRBD1. This CDR3 comprises 14 residues. Trimming took 6 bases from V and 3 from J; bases not matched to a gene: 7. CDR1 and CDR2 from the germline V gene are KGHSH and LQKENI. The DNA for the CDR3 is TGTGCCAGCTCGGTACAGGGGTCCTACTATGGCTACACCTTC. It specifies CASSVQGSYYGYTF.

The chain is built from TRBV5-6 and TRBJ1-5; D gene uncertain. CDR1 and CDR2 from the germline V gene are SGHDT and YYEEEE. This CDR3 comprises 13 residues. V gave up 4 bases and J gave up 2 bases, with 7 bases separating them. CDR3 protein: CASSGSRNQPQHF. Written as DNA, the CDR3 is TGTGCCAGCAGCGGGAGTCGCAATCAGCCCCAGCATTTT. The whole variable domain, filled in from reference TRBV5-6 and TRBJ1-5, reads DAGVTQSPTHLIKTRGQQVTLRCSPKSGHDTVSWYQQALGQGPQFIFQYYEEEERQRGNFPDRFSGHQFPNYSSELNVNALLLGDSALYLCASSGSRNQPQHFGDGTRLSIL.

Only a few counts were recorded for this clone. The chain employs TRBV6-1 and TRBJ2-2; 8 bases match TRBD1. There are 13 residues in the CDR3. Germline V gives CDR1 MNHNS, CDR2 SASEGT. The CDR3 reads CPSGQGGTGELFF. The CDR3 coding sequence is TGTCCTTCAGGACAGGGCGGCACCGGGGAGCTGTTTTTT.

This clone appeared a few times. The V and J genes are TRBV19 and TRBJ2-1; 10 bases line up with TRBD2. Losses at the gene ends were 6 bases for V and 7 bases for J; bases not matched to a gene: 12. Germline-derived CDR1 and CDR2 are LNHDA and SQIVND (reference sequence). This CDR3 has 16 residues. CDR3 sequence: CASSVDTSGALNEQFF. CDR3 coding DNA: TGTGCCAGTAGCGTGGACACTAGCGGGGCCCTTAATGAGCAGTTCTTC.

The chain recombines TRBV2 with TRBJ2-1; D not certain. CDR3 length equals 11 residues. The germline V gene encodes CDR1 SNHLY and CDR2 FYNNEI. Trimming pared 6 bases from V and 9 bases from J, leaving 9 bases between. The CDR3 spells CASRFRSEQFF. The DNA of the CDR3 is TGTGCCAGCAGGTTCCGCAGTGAGCAGTTCTTC.

This clone was observed a handful of times. This chain links TRBV30 with TRBJ1-5, with D unresolved. The CDR3 loop spans 13 amino acids. Germline values: CDR1 GTSNPN, CDR2 SVGIG (reference sequence). With 1 base removed from V and 5 bases from J, the gap between germline ends came to 9 bases. In DNA form, the CDR3 reads TGTGCCTGGAGTGGAGGCCCTTATCAGCCCCAGCATTTT. Translating gives CAWSGGPYQPQHF.

This clone has only a few counts. The V call is TRBV7-2, the J call TRBJ2-3; possibly TRBD1 for D (6 bases). The CDR3 runs to 14 residues. In germline, CDR1 is SGHTA, CDR2 FQGNSA. The V gene lost 5 bases and the J gene lost 0 bases, with 9 bases spanning the gap. This CDR3 reads CASSRGSSTDTQYF. The CDR3 bases are TGTGCCAGCAGCAGGGGGTCTAGCACAGATACGCAGTATTTT.

The chain is built from TRBV29-1 and TRBJ1-5, with D possibly matching TRBD1 (5 bases). Germline CDR1 is SQVTM and CDR2 is ANQGSEA. The germline V and J ends were trimmed by 7 bases and 7 bases, with 14 bases remaining between them. The CDR3 runs 12 residues. Here the CDR3 DNA reads TGCAGCGCAACCCAGGGCGCCCAGCCCCAGCATTTT. Translating gives CSATQGAQPQHF. Full variable domain (remainder filled in from reference TRBV29-1 and TRBJ1-5): SAVISQKPSRDICQRGTSLTIQCQVDSQVTMMFWYRQQPGQSLTLIATANQGSEATYESGFVIDKFPISRPNLTFSTLTVSNMSPEDSSIYLCSATQGAQPQHFGDGTRLSIL.

The J gene is TRBJ1-1, the V gene TRBV18, with D perhaps TRBD1 (5 bases). Trimming took off 3 bases at V and 5 bases at J, with 19 bases between the two ends. CDR1 is KGHSH, CDR2 LQKENI, per germline. The CDR3 is made up of 16 amino acids. CDR3 protein: CASSPSGSRGGTEAFF. In DNA, the CDR3 is TGTGCCAGCTCACCTTCAGGGTCCCGCGGGGGAACTGAAGCTTTCTTT.

The rearrangement joins TRBV29-1 to TRBJ1-1; 7 bases line up with TRBD1. With 6 bases clipped from V and 3 bases from J, the junction kept 4 bases outside the gene matches. This CDR3 contains 12 residues. From germline, CDR1 is SQVTM and CDR2 ANQGSEA. The CDR3 DNA sequence: TGCAGCGTGGGACAGCCTTACACTGAAGCTTTCTTT. It encodes CSVGQPYTEAFF.